This TCR beta chain was profiled in a study of T cell repertoires in cytomegalovirus infection. In regard to this clonotype: The antigen is undetermined.

TCRdb redid the calling of the reads with MiXCR, one entry per CDR3 protein. Of about 920,000 distinct CDR3 sequences listed, approximately 31% were seen once; the top ten hold around an eighth. The source was cultured CD8+ T cells from PBMCs, collected from culture after CMV antigen stimulation. The origin of this receptor is a human donor in good health (CMV status not recorded). Some clones in this sample may be carry-over from other donors' samples.

CDR3 DNA: TGTGCCAGCAGCTTGGGGACCTCCCTAGCGGGGGGCACCTACAATGAGCAGTTCTTC. It translates to CASSLGTSLAGGTYNEQFF. The V and J genes are TRBV5-4 and TRBJ2-1, with 11 positions matching TRBD2. The CDR3 runs 19 residues. Unmatched junction bases numbered 10, after V lost 0 bases and J lost 2 bases. The germline CDR1 and CDR2 sequences are SGHNT and YYREEE (reference sequence).